Below are 17 T cell receptor beta chains sequenced from a single sample in a study of CD8+ T cells in alopecia areata. Extracted RNA was reverse transcribed, and the resulting cDNA served as sequencing template. The data were produced by immunoSEQ multiplex PCR, yet TCRdb's version contains in-frame clones alone and is incomplete. The data hold roughly 120,000 clones, with more than 30% observed a single time. Sequenced material: CD4+ T cells sorted from blood. The receptors originated from a human donor with alopecia areata.

This clone was detected a few times. This sequence joins TRBV28 and TRBJ1-2; 11 bases match TRBD1. This CDR3 is 14 amino acids long. CDR1 and CDR2 from the germline V gene are MDHEN and SYDVKM. Trimming took 6 bases from V and 7 from J; bases not matched to a gene: 7. The DNA for the CDR3 is TGTGCCAGCAGCTCCGGACAGGGGGCGCCTGGCTACACCTTC. This codes for CASSSGQGAPGYTF.

This chain uses TRBV9 with TRBJ2-1; 15 bases are a match to TRBD2. Germline loops: CDR1 SGDLS, CDR2 YYNGEE. The CDR3 contains 17 residues. V shed 4 bases, J shed 10 bases, and the junction held 12 bases outside the gene matches. DNA for the CDR3: TGTGCCAGCAGCCCGAGGACTAGCGGGAGGGCCCGGCCCGAGCAGTTCTTC. Protein product: CASSPRTSGRARPEQFF.

The rearrangement links TRBV20-1 to TRBJ2-3; D remains ambiguous. Germline V lookup: CDR1 DFQATT, CDR2 SNEGSKA (reference sequence). CDR3 length equals 11 residues. V was cut by 7 bases and J by 4 bases, with 9 bases left in between. The DNA of the CDR3 is TGCAGTGAGTCGGGCCCAGATACGCAGTATTTT. Amino acids: CSESGPDTQYF.

The CDR3 DNA follows: TGTGCCAGCAGCTTGGATGTTGGCAGGGGTGCTTCACCCCTCCACTTT. Amino acid sequence: CASSLDVGRGASPLHF. The J gene is TRBJ1-6, the V gene TRBV5-6, with a tentative D call TRBD1 (6 bases). Trimming removed 0 bases from V and 9 bases from J, with 16 bases in between. Germline assignment: CDR1 SGHDT and CDR2 YYEEEE. The CDR3 has 16 amino acids.

This chain links TRBV27 with TRBJ2-1; either TRBD1 or TRBD2 may fit D (6 bases each). Looked up from germline, CDR1 is MNHEY and CDR2 is SMNVEV (reference sequence). The CDR3 has 12 amino acids. V was clipped by 1 base and J by 12 bases, with 10 bases between them. CDR3 loop: CASSLFGGWQFF. For the CDR3, the DNA is TGTGCCAGCAGTTTATTCGGGGGCTGGCAGTTCTTC.

The chain links TRBV5-1 to TRBJ1-2; 7 nucleotides agree with TRBD1. The CDR3 sequence is 14 residues long. Germline values: CDR1 SGHRS, CDR2 YFSETQ. The trim removed 3 bases at V and 3 bases at J, leaving 5 bases unmatched. CDR3 nucleotide sequence: TGCGCCAGCAGCTCGGGGACAGCAGACTATGGCTACACCTTC. Translating gives CASSSGTADYGYTF.

This clone was counted only a few times. J is TRBJ2-5 and V is TRBV25-1, with 7 nucleotides matching TRBD2. Looked up from germline, CDR1 is MGHDK and CDR2 is SYGVNS. V lost 5 bases to trimming and J lost 5 bases; unmatched junction nucleotides: 11. The CDR3 runs to 15 residues. For the CDR3, the DNA is TGTGCCAGCAGTTTACCTGGGGGAGCGGGGGAGACCCAGTACTTC. It yields the protein CASSLPGGAGETQYF. The variable domain in full, completed from reference TRBV25-1 and TRBJ2-5, reads EADIYQTPRYLVIGTGKKITLECSQTMGHDKMYWYQQDPGMELHLIHYSYGVNSTEKGDLSSESTVSRIRTEHFPLTLESARPSHTSQYLCASSLPGGAGETQYFGPGTRLLVL.

A few counts support this clone. Its ends do not fully match the called genes, so a read error is possible. The chain joins TRBV4-2 to TRBJ2-5, with D perhaps matching TRBD1 or TRBD2 (5 bases each). This CDR3 has 13 amino acids. The V gene's germline CDR1 is LGHNA and CDR2 YNFKEQ. The CDR3 is CASSQDRRESQYF. The CDR3 bases are TGTGCCAGCAGCCAAGATCGCAGGGAGAGCCAGTACTTC.

The V gene is TRBV25-1, the J gene TRBJ2-5; 7 bases fit TRBD1. Germline V gene sequence: CDR1 MGHDK, CDR2 SYGVNS. Trimming at V came to 8 bases and at J to 3 bases, leaving 3 bases not matched to a gene. The CDR3 runs to 12 residues. The CDR3 reads CASGDREETQYF. The DNA of the CDR3 is TGTGCCAGCGGAGACAGGGAAGAGACCCAGTACTTC.

The chain combines TRBV29-1 with TRBJ1-1, with no clear D. The V and J ends lost 5 bases and 1 base respectively, with 5 bases between them. The CDR3 is 11 residues long. Germline values: CDR1 SQVTM, CDR2 ANQGSEA. The CDR3 nucleotides are TGCAGCGTTTCAGGGAACACTGAAGCTTTCTTT. Translation: CSVSGNTEAFF.

The chain links TRBV6-5 to TRBJ2-2, with unresolved D. Trimming removed 1 base from V and 5 bases from J, with 8 bases in between. CDR1 and CDR2 from the germline V gene are MNHEY and SVGAGI. This CDR3 contains 14 residues. DNA of the CDR3: TGTGCCAGCAGTTACTTCCCGACTACCGGGGAGCTGTTTTTT. It specifies CASSYFPTTGELFF.

This chain joins TRBV4-1 and TRBJ2-5; D uncertain. The V gene lost 0 bases and the J gene lost 5 bases, with 13 bases spanning the gap. The CDR3 has 15 residues. The germline CDR1 and CDR2 sequences are MGHRA and YSYEKL. CDR3 in amino acids: CASSQDVASWETQYF. CDR3 coding DNA: TGCGCCAGCAGCCAAGACGTCGCCAGCTGGGAGACCCAGTACTTC.

This clone was seen a few times. The chain is built from TRBV28 and TRBJ2-5, with D possibly TRBD2 on 6 matching bases. The CDR3 extends over 14 amino acids. The germline V gene has CDR1 MDHEN and CDR2 SYDVKM. The germline V and J ends were trimmed by 7 bases and 5 bases, with 17 bases remaining between them. CDR3 in DNA: TGTGCCAGCACCGCGGGTTCGGGGAGGGAGACCCAGTACTTC. Translated, it gives CASTAGSGRETQYF.

This clone was seen a few times. The chain is built from TRBV29-1 and TRBJ1-2; 7 positions agree with TRBD1. Unmatched junction bases numbered 18, after V lost 6 bases and J lost 2 bases. The CDR3 loop spans 17 amino acids. Per the germline V gene, CDR1 is SQVTM and CDR2 is ANQGSEA. Written as DNA, the CDR3 is TGCAGCGTCCCCCAGGGGCAGGGGGGCTTGCTAAACTATGGCTACACCTTC. Its translation: CSVPQGQGGLLNYGYTF.

This clone occurred a few times. This chain uses TRBV7-2 with TRBJ2-3, with a tentative D call TRBD2 (6 bases). In germline, CDR1 is SGHTA, CDR2 FQGNSA. The V gene lost 10 bases and the J gene lost 2 bases, with 19 bases spanning the gap. The CDR3 runs to 15 residues. CDR3 nucleotides: TGTGCCACCACCCCTACGCGGGGTGCCACAGATACGCAGTATTTT. Translation: CATTPTRGATDTQYF.

To note about this clone: Distinct nucleotide sequences in the sample also encode this CDR3. The chain carries TRBV5-1 and TRBJ1-1, with D uncertain. The CDR3 has 13 residues. Germline lookup yields CDR1 SGHRS and CDR2 YFSETQ. Trimming removed 1 base from V and 2 bases from J, with 6 bases in between. CDR3 loop: CASSLMVNTEAFF. CDR3 DNA: TGCGCCAGCAGCTTGATGGTTAACACTGAAGCTTTCTTT.

The rearrangement uses TRBV28 and TRBJ1-1; a possible D gene is TRBD1 (6 bases). From germline, CDR1 is MDHEN and CDR2 SYDVKM. The CDR3 totals 13 residues. With 6 bases removed from V and 6 bases from J, the gap between germline ends came to 14 bases. The CDR3 DNA reads TGTGCCAGCAGGAAACAGGGCCGCGCTGAAGCTTTCTTT. This gives the protein CASRKQGRAEAFF.